This T cell receptor (beta chain) was profiled in a study of blood T cell repertoires in COVID-19. At the level of the study: The analysed material was cDNA or gDNA that came from T cells, B-cell-depleted T cells, or PBMCs.

Looked up from germline, CDR1 is LGHDT and CDR2 is YNNKEL (reference sequence). The CDR3 is 16 amino acids. V was clipped by 0 bases and J by 5 bases; unmatched bases: 3. Data came from immunoSEQ multiplex PCR; TCRdb stores just in-frame clones and leaves some out. The sample yields roughly 67,000 clones, about 82% seen once. The chain combines TRBV3-1 (or the pseudogene TRBV3-2) with TRBJ2-5; 13 positions agree with TRBD2. This TCR was sampled from a man aged 45-65 years with acute or convalescent COVID-19. The material sequenced was peripheral blood. CDR3 nucleotides: TGTGCCAGCAGCCAAGAACTAGCGGGGGGGATGGAGACCCAGTACTTC. It encodes CASSQELAGGMETQYF.